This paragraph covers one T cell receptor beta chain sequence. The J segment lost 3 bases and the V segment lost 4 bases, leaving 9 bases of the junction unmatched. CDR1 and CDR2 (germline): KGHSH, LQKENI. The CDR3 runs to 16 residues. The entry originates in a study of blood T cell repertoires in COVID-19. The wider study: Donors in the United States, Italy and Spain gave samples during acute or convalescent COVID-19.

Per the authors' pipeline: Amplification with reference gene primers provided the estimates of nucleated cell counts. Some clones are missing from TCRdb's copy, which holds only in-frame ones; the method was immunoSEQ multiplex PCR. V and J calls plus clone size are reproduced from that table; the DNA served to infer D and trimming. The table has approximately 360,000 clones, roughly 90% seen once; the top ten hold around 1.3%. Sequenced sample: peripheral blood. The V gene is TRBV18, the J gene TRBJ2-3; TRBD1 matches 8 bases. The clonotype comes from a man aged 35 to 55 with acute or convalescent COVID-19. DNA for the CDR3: TGTGCCAGCTCACGCAACCAGGGGGCAGGAACAGATACGCAGTATTTT. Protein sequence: CASSRNQGAGTDTQYF.